This T cell receptor beta chain stems from a study of T cell changes during pregnancy in multiple sclerosis. Losses at the gene ends were 0 bases for V and 4 bases for J; bases not matched to a gene: 5. Germline loops: CDR1 SGDLS, CDR2 YYNGEE. This CDR3 comprises 17 residues. Some clones are missing from TCRdb's copy, which holds only in-frame ones; the method was immunoSEQ multiplex PCR. The table includes about 28,000 clones, roughly nine tenths detected once. This sequence was found in a female donor with multiple sclerosis, enrolled in a pregnancy study. The chain has TRBV9 and TRBJ2-2; 11 nucleotides match TRBD2. Sequenced material: CD4+ T cells from peripheral blood mononuclear cells, taken in the second trimester of pregnancy. CDR3 DNA sequence: TGTGCCAGCAGCGTAGGAACTAGCGGGGGCGGCACCGGGGAGCTGTTTTTT. It translates to CASSVGTSGGGTGELFF.